Presented here are 18 T cell receptor beta chains from one specimen sequenced in a study of blood T cell repertoires in COVID-19. Assay: immunoSEQ multiplex PCR; the TCRdb copy retains only in-frame clones and omits some. The sample consists of roughly 570,000 clones, roughly 91% of them appearing once. The sequenced sample consisted of peripheral blood. These receptors were obtained from a woman between 45 and 65 years old with COVID-19, enrolled during active disease.

The V and J genes are TRBV25-1 and TRBJ1-2; D unclear. Trimming removed 5 bases at V and 2 bases at J, with 3 bases between. The germline V gene encodes CDR1 MGHDK and CDR2 SYGVNS. This CDR3 is 11 amino acids long. CDR3 region: CASSQNYGYTF. CDR3 bases: TGTGCCAGCAGTCAGAACTATGGCTACACCTTC.

This clone was counted once. The chain recombines TRBV9 with TRBJ2-3, with D perhaps matching TRBD2 (5 bases). This CDR3 is built from 12 residues. Trimming shortened V by 3 bases and J by 6 bases, and 8 bases separated the two germline ends. In germline, CDR1 is SGDLS, CDR2 YYNGEE. The CDR3 here is CASSGVADTQYF. DNA for the CDR3: TGTGCCAGCAGCGGAGTAGCGGATACGCAGTATTTT. The whole variable domain, remainder taken from reference TRBV9 and TRBJ2-3, is DSGVTQTPKHLITATGQRVTLRCSPRSGDLSVYWYQQSLDQGLQFLIQYYNGEERAKGNILERFSAQQFPDLHSELNLSSLELGDSALYFCASSGVADTQYFGPGTRLTVL.

The chain uses TRBV6-4 and TRBJ1-5; TRBD1 matches 8 bases. The CDR3 runs to 15 residues. The germline V gene encodes CDR1 MRHNA and CDR2 SNTAGT. The V and J ends lost 5 bases and 1 base, in that order; junction bases with no gene match: 4. The CDR3 DNA is TGTGCCAGCAGTATAGACAGGGGCAGCAATCAGCCCCAGCATTTT. It specifies CASSIDRGSNQPQHF.

DNA of the CDR3: TGTGCCAGCAGCTCTGGGAGGGGCAGAAATAATTCACCCCTCCACTTT. Translating gives CASSSGRGRNNSPLHF. The chain employs TRBV3-1 (or the pseudogene TRBV3-2) and TRBJ1-6, with D maybe TRBD1 (5 bases). Germline-derived CDR1 and CDR2 are LGHDT and YNNKEL (reference sequence). The CDR3 extends over 16 amino acids. Trimming shortened V by 5 bases and J by 5 bases, and 16 bases separated the two germline ends.

V gene TRBV10-2 combines with J gene TRBJ2-7, with 8 bases identical to TRBD2. V lost 6 bases and J lost 4; bases outside the gene matches: 14. The CDR3 runs 16 residues. CDR1 and CDR2 (germline): WSHSY, SAAADI. The CDR3 reads CASRRGAALPSYEQYF. The CDR3 bases are TGCGCCAGCAGGCGGGGGGCAGCCCTTCCATCTTACGAGCAGTACTTC.

The chain carries TRBV3-1 (or the pseudogene TRBV3-2) and TRBJ2-3; D is uncertain. CDR3 size: 12 residues. Germline CDR1 LGHDT, CDR2 YNNKEL (reference sequence). Trimming left V 4 bases short and J 5 bases short, with 7 bases between. The CDR3 loop is CASSPTLDTQYF. In DNA, the CDR3 is TGTGCCAGCAGCCCGACACTAGATACGCAGTATTTT.

CDR3 in amino acids: CASSSSGTHAYEQYF. Here the CDR3 DNA reads TGTGCCAGCAGTTCGTCCGGGACTCATGCCTACGAGCAGTACTTC. The chain links TRBV27 to TRBJ2-7; D perhaps matches TRBD2 (6 bases). The CDR3 runs 15 residues. Trimming left V 4 bases short and J 2 bases short, with 15 bases between. Germline-derived CDR1 and CDR2 are MNHEY and SMNVEV (reference sequence).

The gene calls are TRBV5-7 and TRBJ1-1, with D possibly matching TRBD1 (6 bases). TRBV5-7 is assigned to the ORF class and has an uncertain function. Trimming left V 2 bases short and J 4 bases short, with 18 bases between. This CDR3 region has 16 residues. CDR3 DNA sequence: TGTGCCAGCAGCTTCCGGGACACGGAGGAGGTCACTGAAGCTTTCTTT. This sequence encodes CASSFRDTEEVTEAFF.

This clone was recorded once. The chain recombines TRBV19 with TRBJ1-6, with TRBD1 matching over 7 bases. V was clipped by 5 bases and J by 9 bases; unmatched bases: 7. The germline CDR1 and CDR2 sequences are LNHDA and SQIVND (reference sequence). The CDR3 spans 14 residues. The CDR3 spells CASSWADRSSPLHF. The CDR3 bases are TGTGCCAGTAGTTGGGCGGACAGGAGTTCACCCCTCCACTTT.

The chain links TRBV7-6 to TRBJ1-4; D is perhaps TRBD1 (6 bases). V was clipped by 3 bases and J by 8 bases, with 13 bases between them. CDR3 length: 14 amino acids. Germline V lookup: CDR1 SGHVS, CDR2 FNYEAQ. CDR3 region: CASSFTGSGEKLFF. The CDR3 DNA sequence: TGTGCCAGCAGCTTTACAGGGTCAGGCGAAAAACTGTTTTTT.

J is TRBJ1-5 and V is TRBV5-6; TRBD1 might be the D (6 bases). The CDR3 is 13 residues long. V dropped 4 bases and J dropped 6 bases, with 11 bases sitting between them. The V gene's germline CDR1 is SGHDT and CDR2 YYEEEE. The CDR3 loop reads CASSQGRGQPQHF. The CDR3, as DNA: TGTGCCAGCAGCCAGGGGAGGGGTCAGCCCCAGCATTTT.

The chain combines TRBV21-1 with TRBJ1-2. TRBV21-1 is deemed a pseudogene. The CDR3 has 15 residues. Here the CDR3 DNA reads TGTGCCAGCGGTAAGAGGGCCATACGTAACTATGGCTACACCTTC. Its translation: CASGKRAIRNYGYTF.

This CDR3 reads CASTPDRLYEQYF. CDR3 bases: TGTGCCAGCACCCCGGACAGGTTGTACGAGCAGTACTTC. The gene calls are TRBV28 and TRBJ2-7; 7 positions agree with TRBD1. Unmatched junction bases numbered 7, after V lost 7 bases and J lost 4 bases. Germline V gives CDR1 MDHEN, CDR2 SYDVKM. The CDR3 has 13 amino acids.

The V call is TRBV5-1, the J call TRBJ2-7; 9 nucleotides match TRBD1. CDR3 size: 17 residues. Germline values: CDR1 SGHRS, CDR2 YFSETQ. V shed 0 bases and J 3 bases; nucleotides not matched to a gene: 10. CDR3 in amino acids: CASSLDPPGQGDYEQYF. The CDR3 bases are TGCGCCAGCAGCTTGGACCCCCCGGGACAGGGTGACTACGAGCAGTACTTC.

The CDR3 loop reads CASSKGQGRSEQYF. The CDR3 DNA reads TGTGCCAGCAGCAAGGGACAGGGGAGGAGCGAGCAGTACTTC. The chain couples TRBV5-4 to TRBJ2-7; TRBD1 matches 10 bases. Germline V gene sequence: CDR1 SGHNT, CDR2 YYREEE (reference sequence). The CDR3 extends over 14 amino acids. The trim removed 4 bases at V and 6 bases at J, leaving 7 bases unmatched.

This clone was observed a single time. The chain links TRBV20-1 to TRBJ1-2; tentative D call: TRBD1 (5 bases). CDR1 DFQATT and CDR2 SNEGSKA come from the germline V gene (reference sequence). V was trimmed by 1 base and J by 12 bases, leaving 12 bases between them. The CDR3 consists of 11 residues. The CDR3 here is CSARARVGDTF. CDR3 nucleotide sequence: TGCAGTGCTAGAGCCAGGGTTGGGGACACCTTC.

This chain uses TRBV11-2 with TRBJ1-4; weak D call: TRBD1 (6 bases). In germline, CDR1 is SGHAT, CDR2 FQNNGV. Trimming shortened V by 5 bases and J by 8 bases, and 18 bases separated the two germline ends. The CDR3 extends over 15 amino acids. The CDR3 DNA sequence: TGTGCCAGCAGCCCGCTCGGGGGGGCTTGGGAAAAACTGTTTTTT. Translation gives CASSPLGGAWEKLFF.

The V and J genes are TRBV6-5 and TRBJ1-1; D may be TRBD1 (5 bases). Between the trimmed V and J ends, which lost 11 bases and 5 bases, there was a span of 24 bases. The CDR3 totals 15 residues. The V gene's germline CDR1 is MNHEY and CDR2 SVGAGI. This CDR3 reads CASTLAPLGGTEAFF. The CDR3 region has the DNA TGTGCCTCCACTCTGGCACCTCTCGGGGGGACTGAAGCTTTCTTT.